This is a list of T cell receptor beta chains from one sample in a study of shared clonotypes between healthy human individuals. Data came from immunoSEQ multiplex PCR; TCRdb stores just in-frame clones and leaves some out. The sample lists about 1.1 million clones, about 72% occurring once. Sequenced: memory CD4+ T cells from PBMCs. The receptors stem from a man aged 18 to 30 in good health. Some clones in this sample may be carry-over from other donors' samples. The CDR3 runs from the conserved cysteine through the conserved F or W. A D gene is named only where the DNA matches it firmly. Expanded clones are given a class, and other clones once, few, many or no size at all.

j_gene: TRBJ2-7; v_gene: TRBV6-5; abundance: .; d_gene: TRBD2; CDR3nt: TGTGCCAGCAGTTACCGGGCTAGCGGTAGCTACGAGCAGTACTTC; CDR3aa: CASSYRASGSYEQYF
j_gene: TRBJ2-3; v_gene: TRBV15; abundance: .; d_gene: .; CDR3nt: TGTGCCACCAGCGTGGGCTCAGATACGCAGTATTTT; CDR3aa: CATSVGSDTQYF
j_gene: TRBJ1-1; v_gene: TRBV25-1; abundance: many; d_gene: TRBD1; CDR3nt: TGTGCCAGCAGTGGCAACAGGGGGTGGGGAGCTGAAGCTTTCTTT; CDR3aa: CASSGNRGWGAEAFF
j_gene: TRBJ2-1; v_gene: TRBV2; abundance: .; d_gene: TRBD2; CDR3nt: TGTGCCAGCAGTGGGGGAGGGGTTGGTAGCGGGCTTTACAATGAGCAGTTCTTC; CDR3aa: CASSGGGVGSGLYNEQFF
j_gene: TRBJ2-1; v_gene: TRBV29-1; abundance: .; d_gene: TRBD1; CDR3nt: TGCAGCGGGGGGGGACAGGGCCGGGATGAGCAGTTCTTC; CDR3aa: CSGGGQGRDEQFF
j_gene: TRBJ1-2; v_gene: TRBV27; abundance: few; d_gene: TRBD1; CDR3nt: TGTGCCAGCAGAGATCCGGGACAGGGGGTCTATGGCTACACCTTC; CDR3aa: CASRDPGQGVYGYTF
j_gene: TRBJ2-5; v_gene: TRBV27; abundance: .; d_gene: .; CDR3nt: TGTGCCAGCAGTTTGTTAGGGCTGGAGACCCAGTACTTC; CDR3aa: CASSLLGLETQYF
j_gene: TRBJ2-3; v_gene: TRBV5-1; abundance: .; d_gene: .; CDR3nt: TGCGCCAGCAGTCTAAGCGGGTCTACTAGCACAGATACGCAGTATTTT; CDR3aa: CASSLSGSTSTDTQYF
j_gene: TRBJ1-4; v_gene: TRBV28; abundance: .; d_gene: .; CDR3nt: TGTGCCAGCAGGGACGGACAACACCTCGCATTT; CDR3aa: CASRDGQHLAF
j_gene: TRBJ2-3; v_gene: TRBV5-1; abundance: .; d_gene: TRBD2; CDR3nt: TGCGCCAGCAGCTGGACCGGGACGCGGGGGAGCACAGATACGCAGTATTTT; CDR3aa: CASSWTGTRGSTDTQYF
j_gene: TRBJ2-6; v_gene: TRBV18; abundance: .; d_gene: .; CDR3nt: TGTGCCAGCTCATCTGGAGTCAGTACTGGGGCCAACGTCCTGACTTTC; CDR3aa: CASSSGVSTGANVLTF
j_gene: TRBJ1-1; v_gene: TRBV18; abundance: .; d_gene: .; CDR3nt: TGTGCCAGCTCACTGGACAGGAACACTGAAGCTTTCTTT; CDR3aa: CASSLDRNTEAFF
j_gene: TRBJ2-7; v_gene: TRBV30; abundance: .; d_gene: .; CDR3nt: TGTGCCTGGAGAAGGTTTGCAGGGACGGGGGAGCAGTACTTC; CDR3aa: CAWRRFAGTGEQYF
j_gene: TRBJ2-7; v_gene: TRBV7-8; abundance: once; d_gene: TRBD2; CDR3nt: TGTGCCAGCAGCTTAGGCGCGGGAGGGACCTACGAGCAGTACTTC; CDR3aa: CASSLGAGGTYEQYF
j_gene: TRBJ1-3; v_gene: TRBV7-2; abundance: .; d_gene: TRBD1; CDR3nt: TGTGCCAGCAGCTTGGGACAGGGAGTTTACTCTGGAAACACCATATATTTT; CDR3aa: CASSLGQGVYSGNTIYF
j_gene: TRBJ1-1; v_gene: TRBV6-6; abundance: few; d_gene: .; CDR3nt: TGTGCCAGCAGGGTCGGCAGGGAGGGCACTGAAGCTTTCTTT; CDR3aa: CASRVGREGTEAFF
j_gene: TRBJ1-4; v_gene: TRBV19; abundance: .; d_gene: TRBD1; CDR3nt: TGTGCCAGTAGTAACTATCAGGGGGCGAGTGAAAAACTGTTTTTT; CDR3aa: CASSNYQGASEKLFF
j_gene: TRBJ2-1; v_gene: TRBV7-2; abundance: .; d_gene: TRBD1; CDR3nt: TGTGCCAGCAGCCCTAGGGGGCGAAGCTCCTACAATGAGCAGTTCTTC; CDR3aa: CASSPRGRSSYNEQFF
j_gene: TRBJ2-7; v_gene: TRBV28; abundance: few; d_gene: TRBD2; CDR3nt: TGTGCCAGCAGCCAAAGGGGACTAGCGGGAGATCGCGAGCAGTACTTC; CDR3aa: CASSQRGLAGDREQYF
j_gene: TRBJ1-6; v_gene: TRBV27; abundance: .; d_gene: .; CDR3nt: TGTGCCAGCACCCAAAGGTGGGATTCACCCCTCCACTTT; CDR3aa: CASTQRWDSPLHF
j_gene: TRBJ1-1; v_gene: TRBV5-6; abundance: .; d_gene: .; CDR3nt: TGTGCCAGCAGCGGAGCCGGGAAGCTGAACACTGAAGCTTTCTTT; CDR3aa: CASSGAGKLNTEAFF
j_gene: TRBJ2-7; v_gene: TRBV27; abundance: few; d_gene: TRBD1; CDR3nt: TGTGCCAGCAGTCACCGGGACAGGATCCCGGGGGAGCAGTACTTC; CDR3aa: CASSHRDRIPGEQYF